This T cell receptor beta chain stems from a study of cytomegalovirus exposure and HLA in healthy donors. PCR was performed using 60 Vbeta and 13 Jbeta primers. The table came from immunoSEQ multiplex PCR; TCRdb's copy has only in-frame clones and leaves some out. Among 150,000 to 200,000 clones listed, around four fifths were seen once. This CDR3 comprises 14 residues. Germline CDR1 LNHDA, CDR2 SQIVND (reference sequence). With 3 bases clipped from V and 5 bases from J, the junction kept 3 bases outside the gene matches. Sequenced: PBMCs. This receptor was taken from a woman in her late teens or twenties in good health and CMV-seronegative. This rearrangement joins TRBV19 to TRBJ2-2, with 7 bases matching TRBD1. CDR3 coding DNA: TGTGCCAGTAGTATGACAGGGTCTACCGGGGAGCTGTTTTTT. The encoded protein is CASSMTGSTGELFF.